The clone carrying this TCR beta chain was seen a few times. The antigen remains unidentified. Sorting that relied on CD45RO/CCR7/CD25/CD127/CD95/CD27 yielded CD4+ naive, central memory, regulatory and stem cell-like memory cells. Germline lookup yields CDR1 MNHNS and CDR2 SASEGT. The V end was cut by 6 bases, the J end by 9 bases, with 21 bases between. The CDR3 spans 15 residues. These data come from a study of beta chain features in type 1 diabetes. Study-level findings and limits: Significant though moderate, a shortening of TCRB CDR3s appeared in all four CD4+ subsets of Type 1 diabetes patients.

Sequencing targeted expressed TCRB transcripts, as all isolated RNA had been reverse transcribed. Sequencing was performed with immunoSEQ multiplex PCR; in TCRdb, only in-frame clones are kept and a portion is missing. The data show 120,000 or so clones, with around a sixth seen just once and 2.6% held by the top ten. The sequence derives from a young man with type 1 diabetes. The sequenced material came from central memory CD4+ T cells from blood. The chain carries TRBV6-1 and TRBJ1-5, with a tentative D call TRBD1 (6 bases). The CDR3 sequence: CASRVGQWSGGPQHF. The DNA of the CDR3 is TGTGCCAGCAGGGTCGGACAGTGGAGTGGAGGGCCCCAGCATTTT.